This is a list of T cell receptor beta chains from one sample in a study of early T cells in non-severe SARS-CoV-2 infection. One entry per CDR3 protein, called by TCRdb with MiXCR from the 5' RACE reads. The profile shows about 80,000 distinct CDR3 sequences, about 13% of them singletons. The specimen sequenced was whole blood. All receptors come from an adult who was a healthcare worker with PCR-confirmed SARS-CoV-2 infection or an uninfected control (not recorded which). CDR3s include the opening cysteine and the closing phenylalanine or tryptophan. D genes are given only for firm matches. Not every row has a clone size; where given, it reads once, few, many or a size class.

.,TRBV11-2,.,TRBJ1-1,TGTGCCAGCAGTTACACACCGGGACAACCAAACACTGAAGCTTTCTTT,CASSYTPGQPNTEAFF
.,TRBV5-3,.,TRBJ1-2,TGTGCCAGAAGCTTTAAGGCAGGGCCCTATGGCTACACCTTC,CARSFKAGPYGYTF
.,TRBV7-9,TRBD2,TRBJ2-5,TGTGCCAGCAGCTTAGAGACTAGCGGGAGAGGAGAGACCCAGTACTTC,CASSLETSGRGETQYF
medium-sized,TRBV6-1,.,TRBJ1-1,TGTGCCAGCGGAGATAGTGAAGCTTTCTTT,CASGDSEAFF
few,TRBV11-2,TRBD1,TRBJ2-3,TGTGCCAGCAACAGGGGAACTGCGGCAGATACGCAGTATTTT,CASNRGTAADTQYF
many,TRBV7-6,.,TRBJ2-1,TGTGCCAGCAGCACAAACGTACAGGGAGGTTTCAATGAGCAGTTCTTC,CASSTNVQGGFNEQFF
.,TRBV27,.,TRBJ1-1,TGTGCCAGCAGTTTCCTAAGCAGCACTGAAGCTTTCTTT,CASSFLSSTEAFF
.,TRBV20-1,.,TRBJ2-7,TGCAGTGCTAGAGATGGAGACTACGAGCAGTACTTC,CSARDGDYEQYF
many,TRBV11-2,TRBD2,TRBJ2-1,TGTGCCAGCAGCCCGAGGACTAGCGGGAGAGGGCCTTACAATGAGCAGTTCTTC,CASSPRTSGRGPYNEQFF
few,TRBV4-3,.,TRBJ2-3,TGCGCCAGCAGCCAAGATCTACCGGGGGGCCGGGATACGCAGTATTTT,CASSQDLPGGRDTQYF
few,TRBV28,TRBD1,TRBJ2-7,TGTGCCAGCAGTTTAGGACAGGGGGCAGCCTACGAGCAGTACTTC,CASSLGQGAAYEQYF
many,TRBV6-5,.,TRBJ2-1,TGTGCCAGCAGGGACTCCGATTTATACAATGAGCAGTTCTTC,CASRDSDLYNEQFF
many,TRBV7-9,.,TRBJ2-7,TGTGCCAGCAGCTTTGAGGAACGGACGTACTACGAGCAGTACTTC,CASSFEERTYYEQYF
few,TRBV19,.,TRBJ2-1,TGTGCCAGTAGTATAGAGGTCTTATCCTACAATGAGCAGTTCTTC,CASSIEVLSYNEQFF
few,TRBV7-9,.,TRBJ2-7,TGTGCCAGCAGCTGGGCCTACCGGGGGTACGAGCAGTACTTC,CASSWAYRGYEQYF
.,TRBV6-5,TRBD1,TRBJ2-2,TGTGCCAGCAGTTACTCGGGACAGGGGAGTTACACCGGGGAGCTGTTTTTT,CASSYSGQGSYTGELFF
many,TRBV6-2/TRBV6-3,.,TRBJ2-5,TGTGCCAGCAGTTACTCGTGGGGCGGCGAGACCCAGTACTTC,CASSYSWGGETQYF
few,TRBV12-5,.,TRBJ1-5,TGTGCTAGTGCCGAGACTCGGCGGGATCAGCCCCAGCATTTT,CASAETRRDQPQHF
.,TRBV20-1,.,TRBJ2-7,TGCAGTGCTAGAGATAGGGGCTACGAGCAGTACTTC,CSARDRGYEQYF
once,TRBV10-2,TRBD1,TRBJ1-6,TGCGCCAGTAGTAGGGGGCCCTATAATTCACCCCTCCACTTT,CASSRGPYNSPLHF
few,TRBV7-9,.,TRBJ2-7,TGTGCCAGCAGCTTAGCCACCGGGAGGGACAGTGACTACGAGCAGTACTTC,CASSLATGRDSDYEQYF
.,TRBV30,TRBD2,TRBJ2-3,TGTGCCTGGGGACTAGCGGGAGTATGGGATACGCAGTATTTT,CAWGLAGVWDTQYF
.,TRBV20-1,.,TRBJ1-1,TGCAGTGCTAGGACGTCGAAGGGAACTGAAGCTTTCTTT,CSARTSKGTEAFF
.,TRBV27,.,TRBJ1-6,TGTGCCAGCAGTTTAATTGGGCCGAGTAATTCACCCCTCCACTTT,CASSLIGPSNSPLHF
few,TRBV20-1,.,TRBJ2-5,TGCAGTGCTAGACTAGGGGGGCAGACCCAGTACTTC,CSARLGGQTQYF
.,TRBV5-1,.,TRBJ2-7,TGCGCCAGCAGCCCATGGCCGGCCACCTACGAGCAGTACTTC,CASSPWPATYEQYF
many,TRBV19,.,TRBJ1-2,TGTGCCAGTAGTCCAGACGTGCGGTATGGCTACACCTTC,CASSPDVRYGYTF
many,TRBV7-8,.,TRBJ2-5,TGTGCCAGCAGCAGAAATCGTCGGGCCCGCCAAGAGACCCAGTACTTC,CASSRNRRARQETQYF
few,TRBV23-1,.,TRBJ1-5,TGCGCCAGCACCGGATGGCAGGGGATGTTTAGCAATCAGCCCCAGCATTTT,CASTGWQGMFSNQPQHF
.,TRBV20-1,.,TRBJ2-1,TGCAGTGCTAGAGATAGGGGGTTCTACAATGAGCAGTTCTTC,CSARDRGFYNEQFF
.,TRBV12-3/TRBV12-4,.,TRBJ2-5,TGTGCCAGCAGTCTCGGACGGAACCAAGAGACCCAGTACTTC,CASSLGRNQETQYF
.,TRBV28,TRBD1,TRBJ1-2,TGTGCCAGCAGCTCACCGGGACAGGATGTCTATGGCTACACCTTC,CASSSPGQDVYGYTF
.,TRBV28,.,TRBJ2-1,TGTGCCAGCAGTTTAGAAAGCCGGCAGTTCTTC,CASSLESRQFF
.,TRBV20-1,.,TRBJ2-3,TGCAGTGCTACAAGGGTAGGGAGGACGCAGTATTTT,CSATRVGRTQYF
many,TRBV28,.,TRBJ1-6,TGTGCCAGCAGTACCCTTTTTGGAGGCGAGGACCTCCACTTT,CASSTLFGGEDLHF
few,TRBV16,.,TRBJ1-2,TGTGCCAGCAGCCAATCGGAATTGGGAGGCTACACCTTC,CASSQSELGGYTF